This is a list of T cell receptor beta chains from one sample in a study of shared clonotypes between healthy human individuals. Some clones are missing from TCRdb's copy, which holds only in-frame ones; the method was immunoSEQ multiplex PCR. The sample shows more than 1.2 million clones, about 98.5% of them seen only once. Sequencing used naive CD4+ T cells sorted from blood. These receptors originate from a man aged 30-40 years in good health. Each CDR3 is given with its conserved first and last residue. The order of the fields is V gene, D gene, clone size, J gene, CDR3 protein, CDR3 DNA. A D gene is named only where the DNA matches it firmly. Clone size, where shown, is once, few, many, or a class for clones that have expanded.

TRBV6-5	NA	NA	TRBJ1-1	CASKGLRNTEAFF	TGTGCCAGCAAAGGGTTAAGGAACACTGAAGCTTTCTTT
TRBV5-1	NA	NA	TRBJ1-2	CASSLGTTDGYTF	TGCGCCAGCAGCTTGGGGACAACAGATGGCTACACCTTC
TRBV10-2	TRBD2	NA	TRBJ2-7	CASSEGVAGTFYEQYF	TGCGCCAGCAGTGAGGGGGTAGCGGGGACTTTCTACGAGCAGTACTTC
TRBV18	TRBD2	NA	TRBJ2-5	CASSLRLAGVETQYF	TGTGCCAGCTCACTTCGACTAGCGGGAGTGGAGACCCAGTACTTC
TRBV5-4	NA	NA	TRBJ2-5	CASSPGGVQETQYF	TGTGCCAGCAGCCCAGGGGGGGTACAAGAGACCCAGTACTTC
TRBV18	NA	NA	TRBJ1-2	CASSPSEPGYTF	TGTGCCAGCTCACCGTCTGAGCCAGGCTACACCTTC
TRBV14	TRBD2	NA	TRBJ2-5	CASSQALLAGGETQYF	TGTGCCAGCAGCCAAGCTTTACTAGCGGGAGGAGAGACCCAGTACTTC
TRBV7-6	NA	NA	TRBJ2-7	CASSLPDAYEQYF	TGTGCCAGCAGCCTTCCGGACGCCTACGAGCAGTACTTC
TRBV18	NA	NA	TRBJ2-3	CASSPPSGVDTQYF	TGTGCCAGCTCACCACCGTCAGGGGTGGATACGCAGTATTTT
TRBV10-3	NA	NA	TRBJ2-1	CAISEMESYNEQFF	TGTGCCATCAGTGAGATGGAATCCTACAATGAGCAGTTCTTC
TRBV14	NA	NA	TRBJ2-7	CASSFGTSSYEQYF	TGTGCCAGCAGTTTTGGAACCAGCTCCTACGAGCAGTACTTC
TRBV7-2	TRBD2	NA	TRBJ2-3	CASSLVITGGGNTQYF	TGTGCCAGCAGCTTAGTGATAACCGGCGGGGGGAATACGCAGTATTTT
TRBV9	NA	NA	TRBJ2-3	CASSVKGSGLTDTQYF	TGTGCCAGCAGCGTAAAGGGTAGCGGCCTCACAGATACGCAGTATTTT
TRBV28	TRBD1	NA	TRBJ1-2	CASSTFRGNYGYTF	TGTGCCAGCAGTACCTTCAGGGGGAACTATGGCTACACCTTC
TRBV2	NA	NA	TRBJ2-7	CASSERYEQYF	TGTGCCAGCAGTGAGAGGTACGAGCAGTACTTC
TRBV5-8	TRBD1	NA	TRBJ2-3	CASSQPGTAFTDTQYF	TGTGCCAGCAGCCAACCTGGGACAGCCTTCACAGATACGCAGTATTTT
TRBV30	NA	NA	TRBJ2-3	CAWGSDTQYF	TGTGCTTGGGGCAGCGATACGCAGTATTTT
TRBV10-1	NA	NA	TRBJ1-5	CASSGPGAQHF	TGCGCCAGCAGTGGCCCCGGAGCCCAGCATTTT
TRBV28	TRBD2	NA	TRBJ2-2	CAGGLASPGAGELFF	TGTGCCGGAGGACTAGCATCCCCTGGGGCCGGGGAGCTGTTTTTT
TRBV7-8	NA	NA	TRBJ2-7	CASSLERSKAYEQYF	TGTGCCAGCAGCTTAGAGCGAAGCAAAGCCTACGAGCAGTACTTC
TRBV7-2	NA	NA	TRBJ2-1	CASSLWGSNNEQFF	TGTGCCAGCAGCTTATGGGGCAGCAACAATGAGCAGTTCTTC
TRBV9	TRBD1	NA	TRBJ2-7	CASSVGQTSYEQYF	TGTGCCAGCAGCGTGGGACAGACCTCCTACGAGCAGTACTTC
TRBV5-1	TRBD2	NA	TRBJ2-3	CASSLAQLAVDTQYF	TGCGCCAGCAGCTTGGCCCAACTAGCGGTAGATACGCAGTATTTT
TRBV5-1	NA	NA	TRBJ2-1	CASSSEPPPNEQFF	TGCGCCAGCAGCTCGGAGCCCCCCCCGAATGAGCAGTTCTTC
TRBV29-1	TRBD2	NA	TRBJ2-7	CSVAGRAGGEQYF	TGCAGCGTTGCAGGGCGTGCCGGGGGGGAGCAGTACTTC
TRBV18	NA	few	TRBJ1-4	CASSRTEKLFF	TGTGCCAGCTCAAGGACTGAAAAACTGTTTTTT
TRBV5-1	NA	NA	TRBJ2-3	CASSLMTGATDTQYF	TGCGCCAGCAGCTTGATGACAGGAGCCACAGATACGCAGTATTTT